A selection of T cell receptor beta chains follows, all from one sample in a study of cytomegalovirus exposure and HLA in healthy donors. Produced via immunoSEQ multiplex PCR; TCRdb's table is partial and in-frame only. The sample shows over 150,000 clones, around 75% of them seen only once. Sequencing was performed on PBMCs. The origin of the receptors is a male donor in good health and CMV-seronegative. The CDR3 runs from the conserved cysteine through the conserved F or W. The D gene is left open where the match is weak. Clone sizes are given selectively: once, few, many, or a class where the clone is expanded.

d_call	j_call	clone_size	v_call	cdr3_aa	cdr3_nt
TRBD1	TRBJ2-7	NA	TRBV9	CASSAGQALAYEQYF	TGTGCCAGCAGCGCAGGACAGGCACTGGCCTACGAGCAGTACTTC
NA	TRBJ1-5	NA	TRBV15	CATSRDLGGNQPQHF	TGTGCCACCAGCAGAGATTTAGGGGGTAATCAGCCCCAGCATTTT
TRBD1	TRBJ1-5	NA	TRBV6-5	CASSPDRGFRQPQHF	TGTGCCAGCAGTCCAGACAGGGGTTTTAGGCAGCCCCAGCATTTT
NA	TRBJ2-2	NA	TRBV21-1	CASSSPRQGATGELFF	TGTGCCAGCAGCTCCCCGCGACAGGGGGCGACCGGGGAGCTGTTTTTT
NA	TRBJ2-6	NA	TRBV20-1	CSARSANVLTF	TGCAGTGCTAGATCAGCCAACGTCCTGACTTTC
NA	TRBJ2-6	NA	TRBV9	CASGRTADSGANVLTF	TGTGCCAGCGGACGGACAGCCGACTCTGGGGCCAACGTCCTGACTTTC
TRBD2	TRBJ2-7	NA	TRBV28	CASRPIWTSKGEQYF	TGTGCCAGCAGACCCATTTGGACTAGTAAAGGCGAGCAGTACTTC
NA	TRBJ1-2	few	TRBV19	CASSSDINRNYGYTF	TGTGCCAGTAGTTCTGACATTAACCGAAACTATGGCTACACCTTC
NA	TRBJ2-1	NA	TRBV5-1	CASSRGSTNNEQFF	TGCGCCAGCAGCAGGGGATCTACTAACAATGAGCAGTTCTTC
NA	TRBJ1-2	NA	TRBV6-1	CASSEGWRGGYTF	TGTGCCAGCAGTGAAGGCTGGAGGGGTGGCTACACCTTC
TRBD1	TRBJ2-4	NA	TRBV28	CASRGTGGAVIQYF	TGTGCCAGCAGGGGTACAGGGGGCGCCGTCATTCAGTACTTC
NA	TRBJ1-2	NA	TRBV6-6	CARRGADYGYTF	TGTGCCAGACGGGGGGCGGACTATGGCTACACCTTC
NA	TRBJ2-1	NA	TRBV28	CASMGGSYNEQFF	TGTGCCAGCATGGGGGGATCCTACAATGAGCAGTTCTTC
TRBD2	TRBJ2-1	NA	TRBV28	CASRASGRRYNEQFF	TGTGCCAGCAGAGCTAGCGGGAGAAGATACAATGAGCAGTTCTTC
TRBD1	TRBJ1-5	NA	TRBV19	CASTAQPGQGSNQPQHF	TGTGCCAGTACCGCACAGCCCGGACAGGGTAGCAATCAGCCCCAGCATTTT
TRBD2	TRBJ2-1	NA	TRBV4-2	CASSRKVGTSGGTYNEQFF	TGTGCCAGCAGCCGGAAGGTGGGGACTAGCGGGGGGACCTACAATGAGCAGTTCTTC
TRBD1	TRBJ1-1	once	TRBV5-6	CASSWGQETEAFF	TGTGCCAGCAGCTGGGGACAGGAAACTGAAGCTTTCTTT
TRBD2	TRBJ2-1	NA	TRBV6-4	CASSARLAGGNEQFF	TGTGCCAGCAGTGCCAGACTAGCGGGGGGCAATGAGCAGTTCTTC
TRBD2	TRBJ2-7	few	TRBV15	CATSRDGASGEHEQYF	TGTGCCACCAGCAGAGATGGGGCTAGCGGGGAACACGAGCAGTACTTC
NA	TRBJ2-3	NA	TRBV29-1	CSLRNRGFSDTQYF	TGCAGCCTCCGGAACCGAGGATTTTCAGATACGCAGTATTTT
NA	TRBJ2-1	NA	TRBV7-3	CASSLTSHNEQFF	TGTGCCAGCAGCTTAACCTCCCACAATGAGCAGTTCTTC
TRBD1	TRBJ1-1	NA	TRBV18	CASSPPTQGVGGTEAFF	TGTGCCAGCTCACCACCGACACAGGGGGTTGGTGGCACTGAAGCTTTCTTT
NA	TRBJ1-6	NA	TRBV7-3	CASSRNRVDSPLHF	TGTGCCAGCAGCCGAAACAGGGTTGATTCACCCCTCCACTTT
TRBD1	TRBJ2-7	NA	TRBV5-6	CASSGDRKSYEQYF	TGTGCCAGCAGCGGGGACAGAAAATCCTACGAGCAGTACTTC
NA	TRBJ1-4	NA	TRBV7-9	CASSPDGGTNEKLFF	TGTGCCAGCAGCCCCGACGGGGGGACTAATGAAAAACTGTTTTTT
NA	TRBJ2-7	NA	TRBV30	CAWERPWVTVAYEQYF	TGTGCCTGGGAGCGCCCCTGGGTGACAGTTGCCTACGAGCAGTACTTC